These T cell receptor beta chains were read from a single sample in a study of regulatory T cells. TCRdb's table, derived via immunoSEQ multiplex PCR, lists solely in-frame clones and lacks some. This sample has tens of thousands of clones, with 93% found just once. Sequencing input: conventional CD4+ T cells sorted from blood. These TCRs come from a child between 2 and 9 years old with CD3G deficiency. Each CDR3 is given with its conserved first and last residue. A D gene is named only where the DNA matches it firmly. Clone size appears in some rows only: once, few, many, or a class for an expanded clone.

J,V,D,size,CDR3,DNA
TRBJ2-6,TRBV11-2,-,-,CASSLDQATSALTF,TGTGCCAGCAGCTTAGATCAGGCCACCTCCGCCCTGACTTTC
TRBJ2-5,TRBV5-1,TRBD1,-,CASSRGTVQETQYF,TGCGCCAGCAGCCGAGGGACAGTCCAAGAGACCCAGTACTTC
TRBJ2-7,TRBV5-1,-,-,CASSPKQGYEQYF,TGCGCCAGCAGCCCGAAACAGGGCTACGAGCAGTACTTC
TRBJ2-7,TRBV28,TRBD2,-,CASRVAGAYEQYF,TGTGCCAGCAGGGTAGCGGGAGCCTACGAGCAGTACTTC
TRBJ1-2,TRBV28,-,-,CASSQQWSPHTF,TGTGCCAGCAGTCAACAGTGGTCCCCCCACACCTTC
TRBJ1-2,TRBV6-4,-,-,CASSVVTDSQHLIYGYTF,TGTGCCAGCAGTGTCGTAACCGACAGTCAACACCTGATCTATGGCTACACCTTC
TRBJ2-1,TRBV7-2,TRBD2,-,CASSSRFRGGRALDEQFF,TGTGCCAGCAGCTCACGTTTCAGGGGCGGGAGGGCCTTGGATGAGCAGTTCTTC
TRBJ2-7,TRBV28,-,-,CASSLPGNSYEQYF,TGTGCCAGCAGTTTGCCGGGTAACTCCTACGAGCAGTACTTC
TRBJ2-4,TRBV28,-,once,CASSQGSENIQYF,TGTGCCAGCAGTCAGGGCTCAGAGAACATTCAGTACTTC
TRBJ2-1,TRBV6-6,-,-,CASQGRAYNEQFF,TGTGCTTCACAGGGTCGGGCCTACAATGAGCAGTTCTTC
TRBJ1-2,TRBV5-1,TRBD1,-,CASSFDRGGSYTF,TGCGCCAGCAGCTTCGACAGGGGTGGGAGCTACACCTTC
TRBJ2-1,TRBV10-3,-,-,CAISLEVNNEQFF,TGTGCCATCAGTCTAGAAGTTAACAATGAGCAGTTCTTC
TRBJ1-1,TRBV5-1,TRBD1,once,CASSSGDRVNTEAFF,TGCGCCAGCAGCTCCGGTGACAGGGTGAACACTGAAGCTTTCTTT
TRBJ2-1,TRBV11-1,-,-,CASSLESGVEQFF,TGTGCCAGCAGCTTAGAATCGGGTGTAGAGCAGTTCTTC
TRBJ2-5,TRBV18,-,-,CASSPLGYQETQYF,TGTGCCAGCTCACCATTGGGGTATCAAGAGACCCAGTACTTC
TRBJ2-1,TRBV9,TRBD2,-,CASSVTSGSEQFF,TGTGCCAGCAGCGTCACTAGCGGGAGTGAGCAGTTCTTC
TRBJ1-2,TRBV5-3,-,once,CARTFLQIYGYTF,TGTGCCAGAACTTTCCTGCAGATCTATGGCTACACCTTC
TRBJ1-5,TRBV6-1,-,few,CASRGGQNSNQPQHF,TGTGCCAGCAGGGGAGGACAGAATAGCAATCAGCCCCAGCATTTT
TRBJ2-1,TRBV6-1,TRBD2,-,CASSVAGGLGKQFF,TGTGCCAGCAGTGTAGCGGGGGGCCTCGGGAAGCAGTTCTTC
TRBJ2-2,TRBV6-1,-,-,CASSEPGGTAGELFF,TGTGCCAGCAGTGAACCAGGGGGGACGGCCGGGGAGCTGTTTTTT
TRBJ2-1,TRBV5-1,TRBD2,-,CASSWGGSALTEQFF,TGCGCCAGCAGCTGGGGAGGGAGCGCCTTGACGGAGCAGTTCTTC
TRBJ2-7,TRBV6-1,TRBD1,-,CASSLDRGIEQYF,TGTGCCAGCTCCTTAGACAGGGGCATCGAGCAGTACTTC
TRBJ2-2,TRBV5-1,TRBD2,-,CASSLSASGRSGGELFF,TGCGCCAGCAGCTTGTCGGCTAGCGGGAGAAGTGGCGGGGAGCTGTTTTTT
TRBJ2-3,TRBV6-6,-,-,CASSYSGTLDTQYF,TGTGCCAGCAGTTACTCTGGGACTTTAGATACGCAGTATTTT
TRBJ2-2,TRBV6-6,-,-,CASRRGGNTGELFF,TGTGCCAGCAGGAGAGGGGGGAACACCGGGGAGCTGTTTTTT
TRBJ1-5,TRBV30,-,-,CAWRCKGGRLRKGNQPQHF,TGTGCCTGGAGATGTAAAGGCGGCCGCCTACGAAAGGGAAATCAGCCCCAGCATTTT
TRBJ2-1,TRBV7-9,-,once,CASSLGSSDEQFF,TGTGCCAGCAGCTTAGGCAGTTCCGATGAGCAGTTCTTC
TRBJ2-7,TRBV28,-,-,CASSSTGSEQYF,TGTGCCAGCAGTTCAACAGGGAGCGAGCAGTACTTC
TRBJ2-3,TRBV7-6,-,-,CASSLRQGNTDTQYF,TGTGCCAGCAGCTTAAGGCAGGGAAACACAGATACGCAGTATTTT
TRBJ2-7,TRBV28,TRBD1,-,CASSSSGTGAGEQYF,TGTGCCAGCAGTTCCTCCGGGACAGGGGCGGGGGAGCAGTACTTC
TRBJ2-7,TRBV19,-,-,CASSIDGRGEQYF,TGTGCCAGTAGTATAGATGGGCGGGGCGAGCAGTACTTC
TRBJ2-3,TRBV7-9,-,once,CASSLWEGGTDTQYF,TGTGCCAGCAGCTTATGGGAGGGGGGCACAGATACGCAGTATTTT
TRBJ2-1,TRBV7-9,TRBD2,-,CASSLAGGRRLANEQFF,TGTGCCAGCAGCTTAGCAGGCGGGAGGAGACTAGCCAATGAGCAGTTCTTC
TRBJ1-4,TRBV28,-,once,CASSLREKLFF,TGTGCCAGCAGCCTGAGAGAAAAACTGTTTTTT
TRBJ1-1,TRBV18,-,-,CASSPGTYEAFF,TGTGCCAGCTCACCAGGTACCTATGAAGCTTTCTTT
TRBJ2-3,TRBV11-3,TRBD2,-,CASSLGGSADTQYF,TGTGCCAGCAGCTTAGGCGGGAGTGCGGATACGCAGTATTTT
TRBJ2-3,TRBV6-6,-,-,CASQLGQRRADTQYF,TGTGCCAGTCAGTTGGGGCAGCGACGCGCAGATACGCAGTATTTT
TRBJ2-5,TRBV28,TRBD1,-,CASEDRGKETQYF,TGTGCCAGTGAGGACAGGGGAAAGGAGACCCAGTACTTC
TRBJ2-1,TRBV6-1,-,-,CASSTRDPPDEQFF,TGTGCCAGCAGTACCCGGGACCCCCCGGATGAGCAGTTCTTC
TRBJ2-1,TRBV6-6,-,-,CASSGGGEQFF,TGTGCCAGCAGTGGCGGAGGAGAGCAGTTCTTC
TRBJ2-7,TRBV28,TRBD2,-,CASSSAGGSYEQYF,TGTGCCAGCAGCTCAGCGGGAGGTTCCTACGAGCAGTACTTC
TRBJ2-3,TRBV27,-,-,CASAKWGGGTDTQYF,TGTGCCAGCGCCAAATGGGGAGGTGGAACAGATACGCAGTATTTT
TRBJ2-7,TRBV21-1,-,-,CARPGQGANFPSYEQYF,TGTGCCAGACCGGGACAGGGGGCGAACTTCCCCTCCTACGAGCAGTACTTC
TRBJ2-7,TRBV11-2,-,-,CASSLDRQAYEQYF,TGTGCCAGCAGCTTAGACCGGCAGGCCTACGAGCAGTACTTC
TRBJ2-4,TRBV28,-,-,CASSPGQLKNIQYF,TGTGCCAGCAGTCCCGGACAGCTCAAAAACATTCAGTACTTC
TRBJ2-1,TRBV5-1,TRBD2,-,CASSLAGTSVPEQFF,TGCGCCAGCAGCTTGGCCGGGACTAGCGTACCTGAGCAGTTCTTC
TRBJ2-7,TRBV5-1,TRBD2,-,CASSQGTSGSYEQYF,TGCGCCAGCAGCCAAGGGACTAGCGGCTCCTACGAGCAGTACTTC
TRBJ2-2,TRBV6-6,-,-,CATRPSNTGELFF,TGTGCCACCCGGCCTTCGAACACCGGGGAGCTGTTTTTT
TRBJ2-3,TRBV28,TRBD1,-,CASSPITGGADTQYF,TGTGCCAGCAGTCCAATAACAGGGGGCGCAGATACGCAGTATTTT
TRBJ2-1,TRBV19,-,-,CASSISISYNEQFF,TGTGCCAGTAGTATTAGTATCTCCTACAATGAGCAGTTCTTC
TRBJ1-2,TRBV5-1,-,-,CASSLGISASKQRGYTF,TGCGCCAGCAGCTTGGGTATCTCGGCCTCAAAACAACGTGGCTACACCTTC
TRBJ2-7,TRBV11-3,TRBD1,once,CASSSDRGVNEQYF,TGTGCCAGCAGCTCGGACAGGGGAGTTAACGAGCAGTACTTC
TRBJ2-7,TRBV6-1,-,-,CASSEAGESGEQYF,TGTGCCAGCAGTGAGGCAGGGGAGAGTGGGGAGCAGTACTTC
TRBJ2-3,TRBV6-1,-,-,CASRGTSTDTQYF,TGTGCCAGCAGGGGGACATCCACAGATACGCAGTATTTT